This TCR beta chain was retrieved from a study of naive and memory T cell subsets. The CDR3 runs to 16 residues. V was pared by 4 bases and J by 0 bases, with 16 bases between. Germline CDR1 MNHEY, CDR2 SVGEGT. The beta constant-region primer was an equimolar mix of two oligonucleotides covering TRBC1 and TRBC2. TCRdb passed the UMI-ligation and nested PCR reads through MiXCR, listing each CDR3 protein once. The sample has about 80,000 distinct CDR3 sequences; 13% are singletons. Sequencing was performed on central memory CD4+ T cells from blood. This receptor was identified in a human donor in good health. The V gene is TRBV6-2 or TRBV6-3, the J gene TRBJ2-7, with D possibly TRBD2 on 5 matching bases. CDR3 DNA sequence: TGTGCCAGCAGTTTTCTTACCGGAACTAGCTCCTACGAGCAGTACTTC. Its translation: CASSFLTGTSSYEQYF.